These T cell receptor beta chains were read from a single sample in a study of Ad26.COV2.S vaccination and SARS-CoV-2 variants. Using immunoSEQ multiplex PCR, the repertoire was profiled, and TCRdb retains in-frame clones only, with some absent. The data show some 420,000 clones, over 75% seen once. The source material was peripheral blood, sampled in a trial of Ad26.COV2.S vaccine versus placebo. These receptors all stem from a person between 18 and 60 years old who received the Ad26.COV2.S COVID-19 vaccine or a placebo. Each CDR3 is given with its conserved first and last residue. Fields, in order: D gene, V gene, clone size, J gene, CDR3 protein, CDR3 DNA. A D gene is named only where the DNA matches it firmly. Some rows have no size entry. The others give once, few or many, or a class for an expanded clone.

d_gene: .
v_gene: TRBV5-6
abundance: .
j_gene: TRBJ1-1
CDR3aa: CASSLRQAEAFF
CDR3nt: TGTGCCAGCAGCTTGCGACAAGCAGAGGCTTTCTTT

d_gene: .
v_gene: TRBV7-9
abundance: .
j_gene: TRBJ2-2
CDR3aa: CASSLRTANTGELFF
CDR3nt: TGTGCCAGCAGCTTGCGGACAGCGAACACCGGGGAGCTGTTTTTT

d_gene: .
v_gene: TRBV21-1
abundance: .
j_gene: TRBJ2-7
CDR3aa: CASSKTDYHSYEQYF
CDR3nt: TGTGCCAGCAGCAAAACGGACTACCATTCCTACGAGCAGTACTTC

d_gene: .
v_gene: TRBV6-1
abundance: .
j_gene: TRBJ2-7
CDR3aa: CASSDRNSYEQYF
CDR3nt: TGTGCCAGCAGTGACAGGAACTCCTACGAGCAGTACTTC

d_gene: .
v_gene: TRBV7-9
abundance: .
j_gene: TRBJ2-5
CDR3aa: CASSFGTFSKAETQYF
CDR3nt: TGTGCCAGCAGCTTCGGGACATTCAGCAAGGCAGAGACCCAGTACTTC

d_gene: TRBD1
v_gene: TRBV7-9
abundance: .
j_gene: TRBJ1-1
CDR3aa: CASSPGQGNTEAFF
CDR3nt: TGTGCCAGCAGCCCCGGACAGGGCAACACTGAAGCTTTCTTT

d_gene: .
v_gene: TRBV30
abundance: many
j_gene: TRBJ1-2
CDR3aa: CAWSVGANYGYTF
CDR3nt: TGTGCCTGGAGTGTTGGGGCTAACTATGGCTACACCTTC

d_gene: .
v_gene: TRBV10-2
abundance: .
j_gene: TRBJ1-1
CDR3aa: CASSEGRGSEAFF
CDR3nt: TGCGCCAGCAGTGAGGGTAGGGGAAGTGAAGCTTTCTTT

d_gene: TRBD2
v_gene: TRBV4-3
abundance: .
j_gene: TRBJ2-3
CDR3aa: CASSRRTSGGYTDTQYF
CDR3nt: TGCGCCAGCAGCCGGAGAACTAGCGGGGGGTACACAGATACGCAGTATTTT

d_gene: .
v_gene: TRBV5-1
abundance: .
j_gene: TRBJ1-2
CDR3aa: CASSPSGPDARPTF
CDR3nt: TGCGCCAGCAGCCCATCAGGCCCGGATGCACGGCCCACCTTC

d_gene: .
v_gene: TRBV15
abundance: .
j_gene: TRBJ1-3
CDR3aa: CAAVRGGRSGNTIYF
CDR3nt: TGTGCCGCGGTTCGGGGCGGCCGAAGCGGAAACACCATATATTTT

d_gene: .
v_gene: TRBV6-5
abundance: .
j_gene: TRBJ1-4
CDR3aa: CASSYRAGSNEKLFF
CDR3nt: TGTGCCAGCAGTTACCGGGCAGGTTCTAATGAAAAACTGTTTTTT

d_gene: TRBD2
v_gene: TRBV7-2
abundance: .
j_gene: TRBJ2-2
CDR3aa: CASSSPSGANTGELFF
CDR3nt: TGTGCCAGCAGCTCCCCTAGCGGGGCGAACACCGGGGAGCTGTTTTTT

d_gene: .
v_gene: TRBV7-2
abundance: .
j_gene: TRBJ1-3
CDR3aa: CASSLLGAFGNTIYF
CDR3nt: TGTGCCAGCAGCTTATTGGGGGCTTTTGGAAACACCATATATTTT

d_gene: .
v_gene: TRBV14
abundance: .
j_gene: TRBJ2-7
CDR3aa: CASSQEGWSNKYF
CDR3nt: TGTGCCAGCAGCCAAGAAGGGTGGAGTAACAAGTACTTC

d_gene: TRBD1
v_gene: TRBV29-1
abundance: .
j_gene: TRBJ1-2
CDR3aa: CSVGDRAGGYTF
CDR3nt: TGCAGCGTGGGCGACAGGGCAGGGGGCTACACCTTC

d_gene: TRBD2
v_gene: TRBV7-3
abundance: once
j_gene: TRBJ2-2
CDR3aa: CASSPERAGGPDGELFF
CDR3nt: TGTGCCAGCAGCCCCGAAAGGGCGGGGGGGCCGGACGGGGAGCTGTTTTTT

d_gene: .
v_gene: TRBV12-3/TRBV12-4
abundance: once
j_gene: TRBJ1-5
CDR3aa: CASSASGNQPQHF
CDR3nt: TGTGCCAGCAGTGCCTCAGGGAATCAGCCCCAGCATTTT

d_gene: .
v_gene: TRBV4-3
abundance: few
j_gene: TRBJ1-3
CDR3aa: CASSQDRGGLSGNTIYF
CDR3nt: TGCGCCAGCAGCCAAGATCGTGGGGGGCTCTCTGGAAACACCATATATTTT

d_gene: TRBD2
v_gene: TRBV5-4
abundance: .
j_gene: TRBJ2-1
CDR3aa: CASSLRTSGGSEQFF
CDR3nt: TGTGCCAGCAGCCTCAGGACTAGCGGGGGGTCTGAGCAGTTCTTC

d_gene: TRBD1
v_gene: TRBV3-1/TRBV3-2
abundance: .
j_gene: TRBJ2-7
CDR3aa: CASSHLPGQGGYEQYF
CDR3nt: TGTGCCAGCAGCCACCTTCCGGGACAGGGAGGCTACGAGCAGTACTTC

d_gene: TRBD2
v_gene: TRBV9
abundance: .
j_gene: TRBJ2-2
CDR3aa: CASSATSGGANTGELFF
CDR3nt: TGTGCCAGCAGCGCGACTAGCGGGGGGGCGAACACCGGGGAGCTGTTTTTT

d_gene: TRBD1
v_gene: TRBV6-5
abundance: .
j_gene: TRBJ2-2
CDR3aa: CASSRDRAGELFF
CDR3nt: TGTGCCAGCAGCCGGGACAGGGCGGGGGAGCTGTTTTTT

d_gene: .
v_gene: TRBV11-2
abundance: once
j_gene: TRBJ2-3
CDR3aa: CASSLENGGLRSTDTQYF
CDR3nt: TGTGCCAGCAGCTTAGAGAACGGGGGCCTCCGTAGCACAGATACGCAGTATTTT

d_gene: .
v_gene: TRBV6-1
abundance: few
j_gene: TRBJ1-5
CDR3aa: CASSPGRSNQPQHF
CDR3nt: TGTGCCAGCAGTCCGGGACGGAGCAATCAGCCCCAGCATTTT

d_gene: .
v_gene: TRBV6-1
abundance: .
j_gene: TRBJ1-2
CDR3aa: CASSPGSGYTF
CDR3nt: TGTGCCAGCAGTCCAGGGTCTGGCTACACCTTC

d_gene: TRBD1
v_gene: TRBV2
abundance: .
j_gene: TRBJ1-1
CDR3aa: CASSEEGQGTEAFF
CDR3nt: TGTGCCAGCAGTGAAGAGGGACAGGGCACTGAAGCTTTCTTT

d_gene: .
v_gene: TRBV28
abundance: .
j_gene: TRBJ1-5
CDR3aa: CASSLTGQPQHF
CDR3nt: TGTGCCAGCAGCCTTACCGGACAGCCCCAGCATTTT

d_gene: TRBD2
v_gene: TRBV11-3
abundance: .
j_gene: TRBJ2-1
CDR3aa: CASSLGGTSDDEQFF
CDR3nt: TGTGCCAGCAGCTTAGGCGGGACTAGCGACGATGAGCAGTTCTTC

d_gene: .
v_gene: TRBV18
abundance: .
j_gene: TRBJ2-6
CDR3aa: CASSRGTTGANVLTF
CDR3nt: TGTGCCAGCTCACGAGGGACAACTGGGGCCAACGTCCTGACTTTC

d_gene: TRBD1
v_gene: TRBV19
abundance: few
j_gene: TRBJ1-6
CDR3aa: CASSADRDNSPLHF
CDR3nt: TGTGCCAGTAGCGCAGACAGGGATAATTCACCCCTCCACTTT

d_gene: TRBD1
v_gene: TRBV6-5
abundance: .
j_gene: TRBJ1-2
CDR3aa: CASSQGVGGYTF
CDR3nt: TGTGCCAGCAGTCAGGGGGTGGGTGGCTACACCTTC

d_gene: TRBD1
v_gene: TRBV16
abundance: .
j_gene: TRBJ2-2
CDR3aa: CASSRHRGDQSGELFF
CDR3nt: TGTGCCAGCAGCCGCCACAGGGGGGACCAATCCGGGGAGCTGTTTTTT

d_gene: TRBD1
v_gene: TRBV7-9
abundance: .
j_gene: TRBJ1-2
CDR3aa: CASSRTGEVGGYTF
CDR3nt: TGTGCCAGCAGCCGGACAGGGGAGGTCGGTGGCTACACCTTC

d_gene: .
v_gene: TRBV7-3
abundance: .
j_gene: TRBJ1-1
CDR3aa: CASSLQRNTEAFF
CDR3nt: TGTGCCAGCAGCTTACAGAGGAACACTGAAGCTTTCTTT

d_gene: TRBD2
v_gene: TRBV11-2
abundance: .
j_gene: TRBJ2-1
CDR3aa: CASSETSGGPFLYNEQFF
CDR3nt: TGTGCCAGCAGTGAGACTAGCGGGGGGCCTTTTCTCTACAATGAGCAGTTCTTC

d_gene: TRBD1
v_gene: TRBV19
abundance: .
j_gene: TRBJ2-3
CDR3aa: CASSMTGGYTDTQYF
CDR3nt: TGTGCCAGTAGTATGACAGGGGGTTACACAGATACGCAGTATTTT